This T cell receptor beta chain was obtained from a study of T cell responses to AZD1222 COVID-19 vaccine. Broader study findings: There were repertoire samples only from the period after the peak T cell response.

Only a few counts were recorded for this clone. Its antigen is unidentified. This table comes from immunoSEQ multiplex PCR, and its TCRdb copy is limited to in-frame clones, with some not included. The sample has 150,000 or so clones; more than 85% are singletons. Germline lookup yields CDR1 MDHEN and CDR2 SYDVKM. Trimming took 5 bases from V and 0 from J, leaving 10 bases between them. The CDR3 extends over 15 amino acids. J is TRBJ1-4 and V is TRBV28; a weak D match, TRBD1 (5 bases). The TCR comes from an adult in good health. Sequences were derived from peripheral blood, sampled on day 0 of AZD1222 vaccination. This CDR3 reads CASSPGGATNEKLFF. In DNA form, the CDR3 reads TGTGCCAGCAGTCCTGGGGGTGCAACTAATGAAAAACTGTTTTTT.